Presented here are 5 T cell receptor beta chains from one specimen sequenced in a study of blood T cell repertoires in COVID-19. Clones were read by immunoSEQ multiplex PCR, and TCRdb kept only the in-frame ones, dropping some. The sample yields 250,000 to 400,000 clones, approximately 89% seen once. The specimen was peripheral blood. The receptors were sampled from a woman in her 30s with COVID-19, enrolled during active disease.

V and J are TRBV28 and TRBJ2-2, with 8 nucleotides matching TRBD2. Trimming cost V 9 bases and J 2 bases; bases outside gene matches: 2. There are 13 residues in the CDR3. Germline-derived CDR1 and CDR2 are MDHEN and SYDVKM. CDR3 bases: TGTGCCAGGGGACTAGTCAACACCGGGGAGCTGTTTTTT. It translates to CARGLVNTGELFF.

In its sample, this clone was seen a few times. The chain uses TRBV27 and TRBJ2-1; D may be TRBD2 (5 bases). This CDR3 contains 15 residues. CDR1 and CDR2 from the germline V gene are MNHEY and SMNVEV (reference sequence). Trimming took 6 bases from V and 7 from J, leaving 19 bases between them. CDR3 loop: CASRPLVASSNEQFF. CDR3 sequence (DNA): TGTGCCAGCAGACCGTTGGTGGCTAGCTCGAATGAGCAGTTCTTC.

The V call is TRBV13, the J call TRBJ2-3; 11 bases match TRBD1. V shed 5 bases, J shed 4 bases, and the junction held 5 bases outside the gene matches. The germline gives CDR1 PRHDT, CDR2 FYEKMQ (reference sequence). This CDR3 has 15 residues. CDR3 protein: CASSERTGGPDTQYF. As DNA, the CDR3 is TGTGCCAGCAGCGAGAGGACAGGGGGCCCAGATACGCAGTATTTT.

The CDR3 sequence is CASSQSSQGGEKLFF. The CDR3 DNA reads TGCGCCAGCAGCCAATCTTCCCAGGGAGGAGAAAAACTGTTTTTT. The chain recombines TRBV4-3 with TRBJ1-4; possibly TRBD1 for D (5 bases). CDR3 size: 15 residues. The germline gives CDR1 LGHNA, CDR2 YSLEER. The V end lost 2 bases, the J end lost 8 bases, and 15 bases lay between the germline ends.

The gene calls are TRBV20-1 and TRBJ2-4; 10 nucleotides match TRBD2. Germline V gene sequence: CDR1 DFQATT, CDR2 SNEGSKA (reference sequence). This CDR3 is built from 15 residues. V dropped 3 bases and J dropped 13; count of bases not matched to a gene: 15. The CDR3: CSASVSGGLSESQYF. The CDR3 DNA is TGCAGTGCTAGTGTTAGCGGGGGGCTTTCGGAGAGCCAGTACTTC.